This T cell receptor beta chain was retrieved from a study of stem cell transplantation in POMP-related autoinflammatory disease. Overall study: The study hypothesized thymoproteasome defects skew the TRB repertoire via impaired CD8+ selection. Pre-transplant patients had naive-skewed CD4+ T cells and few CD8+ T cells. General study points: In PRAID patients, the number of distinct TRB V-J gene pairings was restricted. PRAID patients trended toward lower TRB diversity and higher clonality in all analyzed T-cell subsets.

Clones were read by immunoSEQ multiplex PCR, and TCRdb kept only the in-frame ones, dropping some. The sample records approximately 65,000 clones, approximately 91% being singletons. CDR3 length equals 16 residues. V was clipped by 1 base and J by 1 base, with 13 bases between them. Germline lookup yields CDR1 MGHRA and CDR2 YSYEKL. About this clone: Its antigen is not identified.

The sequencing used CD4+ T cells from PBMCs, collected after stem cell transplantation. The clonotype was recovered from a human patient with POMP-related autoinflammation and immune dysregulation (PRAID). The T cells may come from the graft donor. The chain employs TRBV4-1 and TRBJ1-1; D possibly corresponds to TRBD1 (5 bases). The CDR3 DNA reads TGCGCCAGCAGCCAAGCCGTCCGGGGGAAGAACACTGAAGCTTTCTTT. Amino acids: CASSQAVRGKNTEAFF.